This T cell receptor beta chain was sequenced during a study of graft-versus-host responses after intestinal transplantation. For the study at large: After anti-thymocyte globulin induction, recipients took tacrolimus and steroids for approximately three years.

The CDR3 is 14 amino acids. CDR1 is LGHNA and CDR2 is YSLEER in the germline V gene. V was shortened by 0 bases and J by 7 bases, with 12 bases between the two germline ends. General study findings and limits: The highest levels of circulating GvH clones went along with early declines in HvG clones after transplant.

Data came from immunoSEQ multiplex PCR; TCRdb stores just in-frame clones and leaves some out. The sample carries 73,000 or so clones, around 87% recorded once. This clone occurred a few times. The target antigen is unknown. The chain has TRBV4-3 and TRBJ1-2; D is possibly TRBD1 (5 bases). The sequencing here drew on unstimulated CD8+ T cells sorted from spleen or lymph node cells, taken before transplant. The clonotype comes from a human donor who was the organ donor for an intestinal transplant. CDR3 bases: TGCGCCAGCAGCCAAGATCAAGGGGTGGGTGGCTACACCTTC. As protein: CASSQDQGVGGYTF.